This T cell receptor (beta chain) came from a study of cytomegalovirus exposure and HLA in healthy donors. PCR amplification relied on 60 Vbeta primers (plus 13 Jbeta primers). Method: immunoSEQ multiplex PCR; TCRdb's copy keeps in-frame clones and lacks some. The sample consists of roughly 100,000 clones, approximately 72% of them appearing once. The germline V gene encodes CDR1 MNHEY and CDR2 SVGAGI. Trimming took 0 bases from V and 5 from J, leaving 15 bases between them. There are 16 residues in the CDR3. This clonotype originated in a man aged 25-45 years in good health and CMV-seronegative. The chain joins TRBV6-5 to TRBJ2-3, with TRBD2 as a possible D gene (6 bases). The material sequenced was PBMCs. The CDR3 DNA follows: TGTGCCAGCAGTTACTCGTTCTCTGACGGGAGAGATACGCAGTATTTT. This codes for CASSYSFSDGRDTQYF.